Listed below are T cell receptor beta chains from one sample, sequenced in a study of PD-L1 blockade in urothelial cancer. The table came from immunoSEQ multiplex PCR; TCRdb's copy has only in-frame clones and leaves some out. The sample lists roughly 40,000 clones, approximately 93% seen once, with 11% in the top ten. Sequencing was performed on PBMCs, taken around atezolizumab (anti-PD-L1) treatment. The receptors come from a woman aged 55-69 years with urothelial cancer. Each CDR3 is given without its conserved first and last residue.

CDR3: ASSFREVSQETQY
V: TRBV7-9

CDR3: ASSEEGRVFGNTIY
V: TRBV2

CDR3: ASSRDSRIFLNTEAF
V: TRBV19

CDR3: ASSYSPGRASETQY
V: TRBV6-5

CDR3: ASKRGQETQY
V: TRBV7-9

CDR3: ASGSLAMAYNEQF
V: TRBV27

CDR3: SVEDVRDGNEQF
V: TRBV29-1

CDR3: ASSLEGTGRGEQY
V: TRBV27

CDR3: SVFGGFGNTIY
V: TRBV29-1

CDR3: ASSFGGANEKLF
V: TRBV28

CDR3: ASSSTGGSGIYEQF
V: TRBV11-3

CDR3: ASSLALGSSTDTQY
V: TRBV7-9

CDR3: ASSSDRGPQH
V: TRBV5-6

CDR3: ASSLTTGSNEQF
V: TRBV5-1

CDR3: AWNSGVGNQPQH
V: TRBV30

CDR3: AWSRSPDRGTYGYT
V: TRBV30

CDR3: ASSPRVGGSYNEQF
V: TRBV18

CDR3: ASSLDWTRGSGGELF
V: TRBV7-6

CDR3: ATSRGGDGTWTQY
V: TRBV15

CDR3: AVQGQGAFGELF
V: TRBV25-1

CDR3: ASSVATRTSGRITDTQY
V: TRBV9

CDR3: ASSPGQGVGELF
V: TRBV11-3

CDR3: ASKPWTVPMNTEAF
V: TRBV11-2

CDR3: ASSPRTGKANYGYT
V: TRBV18

CDR3: ASSGRVKTHEQY
V: TRBV2

CDR3: ASSRQAYTEAF
V: TRBV5-6

CDR3: ASSLLASGPYNEQF
V: TRBV27

CDR3: ASSPAGGTGPSNYGYT
V: TRBV7-9

CDR3: ASSQLDFTDTQY
V: TRBV14

CDR3: ASSLYPDSYEQY
V: TRBV5-1

CDR3: ASSLASSGRETQY
V: TRBV7-6

CDR3: ASSYAGTSGAYEQY
V: TRBV6-5

CDR3: ASSDRYAGGNGELF
V: TRBV11-2

CDR3: ASSERDSNQPQH
V: TRBV6-1

CDR3: ASRHSRAGTDTQY
V: TRBV27

CDR3: ASRTGGGSKEKLF
V: TRBV27

CDR3: ASSFPQDTGELF
V: TRBV5-1

CDR3: ASSLASGTANYGYT
V: TRBV7-9

CDR3: ASSPGTSGRNEQF
V: TRBV27